Here is one TCR beta chain with its context. The data are from a study of control samples from healthy donors and cancer patients. Using immunoSEQ multiplex PCR, the repertoire was profiled, and TCRdb retains in-frame clones only, with some absent. Counted here are roughly 150,000 clones, around 88% occurring once; the ten biggest clones make up 1.5% to 2%. The V and J ends lost 5 bases and 13 bases respectively, with 18 bases between them. Germline V lookup: CDR1 SEHNR, CDR2 FQNEAQ (reference sequence). The CDR3 sequence is 13 residues long. The genes are TRBV7-9 and TRBJ2-1; tentatively, D is TRBD1 or TRBD2 (5 bases each). The sequencing sample was made of blood. This receptor was obtained from a young man in good health. CDR3 nucleotide sequence: TGTGCCAGCAGCCAATCACTTGGGACCTTACAGTTCTTC. Protein sequence: CASSQSLGTLQFF.